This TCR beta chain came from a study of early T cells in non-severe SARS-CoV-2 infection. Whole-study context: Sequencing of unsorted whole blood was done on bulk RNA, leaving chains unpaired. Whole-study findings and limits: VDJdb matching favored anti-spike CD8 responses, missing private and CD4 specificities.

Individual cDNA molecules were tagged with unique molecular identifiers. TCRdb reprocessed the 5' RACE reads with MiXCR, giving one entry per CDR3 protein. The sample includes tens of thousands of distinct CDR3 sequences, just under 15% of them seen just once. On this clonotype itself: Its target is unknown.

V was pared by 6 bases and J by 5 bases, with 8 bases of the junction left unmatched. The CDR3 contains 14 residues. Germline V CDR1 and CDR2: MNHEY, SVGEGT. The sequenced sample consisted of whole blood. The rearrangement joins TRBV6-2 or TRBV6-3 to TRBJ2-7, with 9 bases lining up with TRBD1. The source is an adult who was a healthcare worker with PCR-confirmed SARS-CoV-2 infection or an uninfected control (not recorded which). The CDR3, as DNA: TGTGCCAGCAGCCGACCTACAGGGGGCAACGAGCAGTACTTC. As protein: CASSRPTGGNEQYF.